A selection of T cell receptor beta chains follows, all from one sample in a study of post-analysis software for immune sequencing data. One entry per CDR3 protein results from TCRdb running MiXCR on the PCR reads. This sample yields about 570,000 distinct CDR3 sequences, of which roughly 34% are seen a single time; around 6% belongs to the top ten. The sample taken for sequencing was blood. The receptor set was obtained from a girl aged 2-17 years with multiple sclerosis. CDR3s include the opening cysteine and the closing phenylalanine or tryptophan. The D gene is left open where the match is weak. For some rows the clone size is stated as once, few or many, or as a class when expanded; others skip it.

J gene,CDR3 length,clone size,D gene,V gene,CDR3 DNA,CDR3 protein
TRBJ2-5,15,.,TRBD2,TRBV3-1,TGTGCCAGCAGCCAAGATCGGGGGGTCCAAGAGACCCAGTACTTC,CASSQDRGVQETQYF
TRBJ1-2,15,few,.,TRBV4-1,TGCGCCAGCAGCCAAGATGGCAGGGCCAACTATGGCTACACCTTC,CASSQDGRANYGYTF
TRBJ2-5,18,.,TRBD1,TRBV5-1,TGCGCCAGCAGCTTGGGCTTGGTTCAGGACAGGGTCGACGAGACCCAGTACTTC,CASSLGLVQDRVDETQYF
TRBJ2-3,14,.,TRBD2,TRBV7-9,TGTGCCAGCAGCTTAGGCAGCGGGGGGCATACGCAGTATTTT,CASSLGSGGHTQYF
TRBJ2-3,10,few,.,TRBV20-1,TGCAGTGCCAAGGGAAATACGCAGTATTTT,CSAKGNTQYF
TRBJ1-1,14,.,.,TRBV6-6,TGTGCCAGCAGCAACACTGACCGAAGAACTGAAGCTTTCTTT,CASSNTDRRTEAFF
TRBJ2-4,13,few,TRBD2,TRBV20-1,TGCAGTGCCCCCGGGGGGGCCAAAAACATTCAGTACTTC,CSAPGGAKNIQYF
TRBJ2-7,13,.,.,TRBV11-2,TGTGCCAGCAGCTTATGGTCCCCCTACGAGCAGTACTTC,CASSLWSPYEQYF
TRBJ1-1,13,.,.,TRBV7-9,TGTGCCAGCAGCCCAACAGGACAGACTGAAGCTTTCTTT,CASSPTGQTEAFF
TRBJ2-3,14,few,.,TRBV12-3/TRBV12-4,TGTGCCAGCACCGTCCGAGGGGGGGCCGATACGCAGTATTTT,CASTVRGGADTQYF
TRBJ2-3,17,few,TRBD1,TRBV6-6,TGTGCCAGCAGTTATGGACAGGCCGTCGGGGGCACAGATACGCAGTATTTT,CASSYGQAVGGTDTQYF
TRBJ1-1,13,few,.,TRBV12-3/TRBV12-4,TGTGCCATCGCCTCGTATTTGAACACTGAAGCTTTCTTT,CAIASYLNTEAFF
TRBJ2-3,13,.,.,TRBV7-2,TGCGCCGACACCGCACTCCTCACAGATACGCAGTATTTT,CADTALLTDTQYF
TRBJ2-2,16,.,TRBD1,TRBV4-1,TGCGCCAGCAGCCAGACCGACAGGGTACGGACCGGGGAGCTGTTTTTT,CASSQTDRVRTGELFF